This passage covers 28 T cell receptor beta chains from one sample sequenced in a study of blood T cell repertoires in COVID-19. Method: immunoSEQ multiplex PCR; TCRdb's copy keeps in-frame clones and lacks some. The sample includes 70,000 to 85,000 clones, roughly 84% of them seen just once. Sequencing was done on a sample of peripheral blood. The receptors come from a man aged 70-80 years with active or convalescent COVID-19.

The genes are TRBV27 and TRBJ2-5, with 10 nucleotides matching TRBD2. J gave up 7 bases and V 3 bases, and 8 bases lay outside the gene matches. This CDR3 spans 15 amino acids. CDR1 is MNHEY, CDR2 SMNVEV, per germline (reference sequence). The CDR3: CASSFVAGGRGTQYF. The CDR3 nucleotides read TGTGCCAGCAGTTTTGTAGCGGGAGGCCGGGGGACCCAGTACTTC.

The chain couples TRBV6-4 to TRBJ1-5; TRBD1 agrees at 10 bases. The germline V gene encodes CDR1 MRHNA and CDR2 SNTAGT. V gave up 6 bases and J gave up 4 bases; unmatched junction bases: 3. This CDR3 comprises 14 residues. The CDR3, as DNA: TGTGCCAGCAGCCGGACAGGGGGAAATCAGCCCCAGCATTTT. It encodes CASSRTGGNQPQHF.

The V and J genes are TRBV28 and TRBJ1-6; maybe TRBD1 (6 bases). Trimming cost V 6 bases and J 0 bases, with 12 bases left between them. This CDR3 spans 16 amino acids. CDR1 is MDHEN and CDR2 is SYDVKM in the germline V gene. The CDR3 sequence: CASRNQGSSYNSPLHF. DNA of the CDR3: TGTGCCAGCAGGAATCAGGGGAGCTCCTATAATTCACCCCTCCACTTT.

This CDR3 is CASSLQGATGELFF. In nucleotides, the CDR3 is TGCGCCAGCAGCTTGCAGGGGGCGACCGGGGAGCTGTTTTTT. The chain joins TRBV5-1 to TRBJ2-2; 8 nucleotides align to TRBD1. The V segment lost 1 base and the J segment 5 bases; nucleotides outside the gene matches: 1. CDR3 length: 14 amino acids. Looked up from germline, CDR1 is SGHRS and CDR2 is YFSETQ.

This clone was detected a few times. This rearrangement joins TRBV25-1 to TRBJ2-1, with 9 bases fitting TRBD2. Per the germline V gene, CDR1 is MGHDK and CDR2 is SYGVNS. CDR3 length: 15 amino acids. J gave up 6 bases and V 6 bases, and 9 bases lay outside the gene matches. Here the CDR3 reads CASSEGAGGFNEQFF. As DNA, the CDR3 is TGTGCCAGCAGCGAGGGAGCGGGAGGATTCAATGAGCAGTTCTTC.

The chain carries TRBV18 and TRBJ1-1; D not certain. V was trimmed by 3 bases and J by 10 bases, leaving 15 bases between them. CDR1 and CDR2 from the germline V gene are KGHSH and LQKENI. This CDR3 is built from 13 residues. The CDR3 region is CASSPGLHTGAFF. In nucleotides, the CDR3 is TGTGCCAGCTCACCGGGTCTCCACACGGGAGCTTTCTTT.

This chain connects TRBV4-2 to TRBJ1-6, with TRBD1 matching 10 bases. The CDR3 has 16 amino acids. Trimming cost V 2 bases and J 7 bases; bases outside gene matches: 5. CDR1 and CDR2 from the germline V gene are LGHNA and YNFKEQ. In DNA form, the CDR3 reads TGTGCCAGCAGCCAACGGACAGGGGGGCAAAATTCACCCCTCCACTTT. Residues: CASSQRTGGQNSPLHF.

The rearrangement uses TRBV5-4 and TRBJ1-4; D not resolved. Germline V lookup: CDR1 SGHNT, CDR2 YYREEE (reference sequence). The V gene lost 0 bases and the J gene lost 3 bases, with 6 bases spanning the gap. The CDR3 runs to 14 residues. CDR3 coding DNA: TGTGCCAGCAGCTTGGCAGGCGCTAATGAAAAACTGTTTTTT. This codes for CASSLAGANEKLFF.

The V and J genes are TRBV6-5 and TRBJ2-3; D may be TRBD2 (6 bases). Germline values: CDR1 MNHEY, CDR2 SVGAGI. The CDR3 has 14 amino acids. V gave up 6 bases and J gave up 0 bases, with 10 bases separating them. The CDR3 sequence is CASSETRSTDTQYF. The DNA of the CDR3 is TGTGCCAGCAGCGAGACTAGAAGCACAGATACGCAGTATTTT.

V is TRBV2 and J is TRBJ1-2, with 10 positions matching TRBD1. The germline gives CDR1 SNHLY, CDR2 FYNNEI. The CDR3 is 12 residues long. V dropped 8 bases and J dropped 8; count of bases not matched to a gene: 5. The CDR3 coding sequence is TGTGCCAGCGAGGGGACAGGGGTGGGCTACACCTTC. Translated, it gives CASEGTGVGYTF. The full variable domain, its missing parts supplied by reference TRBV2 and TRBJ1-2, is EPEVTQTPSHQVTQMGQEVILRCVPISNHLYFYWYRQILGQKVEFLVSFYNNEISEKSEIFDDQFSVERPDGSNFTLKIRSTKLEDSAMYFCASEGTGVGYTFGSGTRLTVV.

The chain recombines TRBV19 with TRBJ1-2; weak D call: TRBD1 (5 bases). Germline-derived CDR1 and CDR2 are LNHDA and SQIVND (reference sequence). This CDR3 region has 14 residues. The germline V and J ends were trimmed by 3 bases and 4 bases, with 12 bases remaining between them. The CDR3 DNA is TGTGCCAGTAGTATGCGGGGGGAAGGCTATGGCTACACCTTC. The encoded protein is CASSMRGEGYGYTF. Drawing the rest from reference TRBV19 and TRBJ1-2, the complete variable domain is DGGITQSPKYLFRKEGQNVTLSCEQNLNHDAMYWYRQDPGQGLRLIYYSQIVNDFQKGDIAEGYSVSREKKESFPLTVTSAQKNPTAFYLCASSMRGEGYGYTFGSGTRLTVV.

V gene TRBV15 combines with J gene TRBJ1-2; possible D gene TRBD1, 6 bases. The CDR3 runs to 12 residues. Between the trimmed V and J ends, which lost 1 base and 8 bases, there was a span of 8 bases. Per the germline V gene, CDR1 is LNHNV and CDR2 is YYDKDF (reference sequence). Here the CDR3 DNA reads TGTGCCACCAGCAGAGCTGACAGGGGCTACACCTTC. It encodes CATSRADRGYTF.

The chain links TRBV11-2 to TRBJ1-6; D is possibly TRBD1 (5 bases). V was cut by 3 bases and J by 13 bases, with 13 bases left in between. Germline V lookup: CDR1 SGHAT, CDR2 FQNNGV. The CDR3 runs 13 residues. The CDR3 sequence is CASSLERQQPLHF. For the CDR3, the DNA is TGTGCCAGCAGCTTGGAAAGACAGCAGCCCCTCCACTTT.

This CDR3 reads CASSPLGAGGPSNTQYF. CDR3 DNA: TGTGCCAGCTCACCACTCGGAGCGGGAGGGCCTAGCAATACGCAGTATTTT. The chain employs TRBV18 and TRBJ2-3; TRBD2 matches 10 bases. Germline V gives CDR1 KGHSH, CDR2 LQKENI. The CDR3 is 17 residues long. After removal of 1 base from V and 7 bases from J, the junction contained 11 bases not matched to a gene.

The rearrangement links TRBV20-1 to TRBJ1-2, with a possible D match to TRBD1 (5 bases). In germline, CDR1 is DFQATT, CDR2 SNEGSKA (reference sequence). Trimming took off 1 base at V and 9 bases at J, with 9 bases between the two ends. This CDR3 has 11 residues. The CDR3 loop is CSARGQLSYTF. CDR3 in DNA: TGCAGTGCTAGAGGACAGTTGAGCTACACCTTC.

CDR3 in amino acids: CASSVGLGQGTGELFF. The CDR3 DNA reads as TGTGCCAGCAGCGTAGGGCTGGGGCAGGGGACCGGGGAGCTGTTTTTT. The gene calls are TRBV9 and TRBJ2-2; tentatively, D is TRBD1 (6 bases). V lost 0 bases to trimming and J lost 5 bases, with 14 bases between them. Germline loops: CDR1 SGDLS, CDR2 YYNGEE. The CDR3 runs to 16 residues.

This clone was seen only a few times. This chain uses TRBV30 with TRBJ1-4; 9 bases are a match to TRBD1. The V gene's germline CDR1 is GTSNPN and CDR2 SVGIG (reference sequence). J was trimmed by 10 bases and V by 5 bases; bases with no gene match: 11. The CDR3 runs 14 residues. Here the CDR3 reads CAWCTGTGSGKLFF. Here the CDR3 DNA reads TGTGCCTGGTGTACGGGGACAGGGAGTGGAAAACTGTTTTTT.

The rearrangement links TRBV2 to TRBJ2-5; 7 bases agree with TRBD1. The V segment lost 8 bases and the J segment 4 bases; nucleotides outside the gene matches: 4. CDR1 is SNHLY and CDR2 is FYNNEI in the germline V gene. The CDR3 consists of 12 residues. CDR3 nucleotide sequence: TGTGCCAGCCGGACAGGTTTAGAGACCCAGTACTTC. It specifies CASRTGLETQYF.

The CDR3 sequence: CASSPDRDSYQPQHF. Here the CDR3 DNA reads TGTGCCAGCAGTCCAGACCGGGACAGCTATCAGCCCCAGCATTTT. The rearrangement links TRBV27 to TRBJ1-5; 7 bases map to TRBD1. CDR1 and CDR2 from the germline V gene are MNHEY and SMNVEV (reference sequence). The CDR3 is made up of 15 amino acids. Trimming cost V 5 bases and J 5 bases; bases outside gene matches: 9.

This sequence joins TRBV15 and TRBJ2-5; D gene uncertain. This CDR3 is built from 13 residues. CDR1 LNHNV and CDR2 YYDKDF come from the germline V gene (reference sequence). V lost 0 bases and J 4 bases, leaving 6 bases between the germline ends. The CDR3 here is CATSREQLETQYF. The CDR3 DNA reads as TGTGCCACCAGCAGAGAACAGTTAGAGACCCAGTACTTC.

The chain carries TRBV6-5 and TRBJ2-1, with 8 bases matching TRBD2. The CDR3 runs 16 residues. The V gene's germline CDR1 is MNHEY and CDR2 SVGAGI. J gave up 0 bases and V 2 bases, and 3 bases lay outside the gene matches. The CDR3 reads CASSYRGRSSYNEQFF. The CDR3 DNA sequence: TGTGCCAGCAGTTACCGCGGGAGGAGCTCCTACAATGAGCAGTTCTTC.

J is TRBJ2-1 and V is TRBV7-3, with TRBD2 matching 8 bases. The trim removed 4 bases at V and 6 bases at J, leaving 8 bases unmatched. The V gene's germline CDR1 is SGHTA and CDR2 FQGTGA. This CDR3 has 15 residues. The CDR3 spells CASSSERTSFNEQFF. CDR3 nucleotide sequence: TGTGCCAGCAGCTCGGAGCGGACTAGCTTCAATGAGCAGTTCTTC. The full variable domain, rest sourced from reference TRBV7-3 and TRBJ2-1, is GAGVSQTPSNKVTEKGKYVELRCDPISGHTALYWYRQSLGQGPEFLIYFQGTGAADDSGLPNDRFFAVRPEGSVSTLKIQRTERGDSAVYLCASSSERTSFNEQFFGPGTRLTVL.

Only one count was recorded for this clone. The genes are TRBV5-1 and TRBJ2-3; 16 bases align to TRBD2. Germline-derived CDR1 and CDR2 are SGHRS and YFSETQ. This CDR3 comprises 17 residues. V gave up 4 bases and J gave up 5 bases; unmatched junction bases: 7. DNA of the CDR3: TGCGCCAGCAGCGCGGGACTAGCGGGAGGGCCCGGAGATACGCAGTATTTT. This gives the protein CASSAGLAGGPGDTQYF. The entire variable domain, with the rest obtained from reference TRBV5-1 and TRBJ2-3, is as follows: KAGVTQTPRYLIKTRGQQVTLSCSPISGHRSVSWYQQTPGQGLQFLFEYFSETQRNKGNFPGRFSGRQFSNSRSEMNVSTLELGDSALYLCASSAGLAGGPGDTQYFGPGTRLTVL.

Only a few counts were recorded for this clone. The chain couples TRBV5-1 to TRBJ2-2; 12 bases agree with TRBD2. In germline, CDR1 is SGHRS, CDR2 YFSETQ. This CDR3 has 16 residues. J lost 4 bases, V lost 6 bases, and 7 bases had no gene match. The CDR3 loop reads CASTTTSGRGTGELFF. The CDR3 DNA reads TGCGCCAGCACCACGACTAGCGGGAGAGGCACCGGGGAGCTGTTTTTT.

The chain is built from TRBV5-6 and TRBJ1-2; D is unresolved. This CDR3 region has 12 residues. V was trimmed by 0 bases and J by 7 bases, leaving 7 bases between them. Germline V gene data show CDR1 as SGHDT and CDR2 as YYEEEE. The CDR3 nucleotides read TGTGCCAGCAGCTTGGAAAGCTTTGGCTACACCTTC. Translation: CASSLESFGYTF. Variable domain in full (rest from reference TRBV5-6 and TRBJ1-2): DAGVTQSPTHLIKTRGQQVTLRCSPKSGHDTVSWYQQALGQGPQFIFQYYEEEERQRGNFPDRFSGHQFPNYSSELNVNALLLGDSALYLCASSLESFGYTFGSGTRLTVV.

The chain links TRBV18 to TRBJ2-1, with 7 bases identical to TRBD2. J was trimmed by 5 bases and V by 3 bases; bases with no gene match: 4. The CDR3 runs 14 residues. Germline V gene lookup returns CDR1 KGHSH and CDR2 LQKENI. The CDR3 sequence is CASSPGGTDNEQFF. The CDR3 bases are TGTGCCAGCTCACCGGGAGGGACTGACAATGAGCAGTTCTTC.

The gene calls are TRBV11-3 and TRBJ2-1, with 12 bases matching TRBD1. This CDR3 has 17 amino acids. Trimming took 5 bases from V and 1 from J; bases not matched to a gene: 6. Germline CDR1 and CDR2: SGHNT and YENEEA. As DNA, the CDR3 is TGTGCCAGCAGCGTGGGACAGGGGGCGATTTCCTACAATGAGCAGTTCTTC. This codes for CASSVGQGAISYNEQFF.

The rearrangement joins TRBV5-4 to TRBJ2-3; tentatively, D is TRBD1 (5 bases). Looked up from germline, CDR1 is SGHNT and CDR2 is YYREEE (reference sequence). Deletions cut 4 bases from V and 3 bases from J, with 15 bases between. This CDR3 has 15 residues. CDR3 in DNA: TGTGCCAGCAGCCCCTATGGTCAGGGAACAGATACGCAGTATTTT. Translating it yields CASSPYGQGTDTQYF.